Sequencing of this TCR beta chain was carried out in a study of shared clonotypes between healthy human individuals. Study background: Donor composition was a couple of women and a few men, aged 18 to 49.

About this clone itself: Its antigen remains unknown.

Generated by immunoSEQ multiplex PCR, the TCRdb table keeps only in-frame clones and is missing some. In the table there are 330,000 or so clones, about 70% of which are singletons. General study points: The generation probabilities recorded for non-shared clonotypes fell below those of clonotypes shared by all four donors. Larger estimated richness was generally seen in naive subsets than in memory subsets.

The source is a man aged 30 to 39 in good health. Sequenced material: memory CD4+ T cells sorted from blood. Subset in this sample: CD45RA-negative fraction.

CDR3 DNA: TGTGCCAGCAGTGTGGATCGACTAGCCGCCTACGAGCAGTACTTC. As protein: CASSVDRLAAYEQYF. The V call is TRBV6-1, the J call TRBJ2-7; 7 nucleotides agree with TRBD2. Unmatched junction bases numbered 8, after V lost 4 bases and J lost 2 bases. The CDR3 is 15 residues long. Looked up from germline, CDR1 is MNHNS and CDR2 is SASEGT.